The rows below give T cell receptor beta chains drawn from one sample of a study of PD-1 blockade in classical Hodgkin lymphoma. Assay used: immunoSEQ multiplex PCR; TCRdb lists only in-frame clones, some missing. The sample has around 27,000 clones; approximately 90% are singletons. The material sequenced was peripheral blood mononuclear cells (PBMCs). The receptors were sampled from a human donor with classical Hodgkin lymphoma. Each CDR3 is given without its conserved first and last residue. The order of the fields is J gene, V gene, clone size, CDR3 protein. Size is omitted from some rows. Given values are once, few, many or a class for expanded clones.

J gene: TRBJ2-5; V gene: TRBV29-1; clone size: NA; CDR3 protein: SVVLSSGDQETQY
J gene: TRBJ1-5; V gene: TRBV6-5; clone size: NA; CDR3 protein: ASSYSGAPDQPQH
J gene: TRBJ2-1; V gene: TRBV11-2; clone size: NA; CDR3 protein: ASSLGLAGNEQF
J gene: TRBJ2-7; V gene: TRBV6-6; clone size: NA; CDR3 protein: ASSSNMGGVVYEQY
J gene: TRBJ1-2; V gene: TRBV6-5; clone size: NA; CDR3 protein: ASADGANYGYT
J gene: TRBJ2-5; V gene: TRBV27; clone size: NA; CDR3 protein: ASSRRAGTIEETQY
J gene: TRBJ2-1; V gene: TRBV16; clone size: NA; CDR3 protein: ASSQSQLVSV
J gene: TRBJ1-2; V gene: TRBV28; clone size: NA; CDR3 protein: ASCSLRTGGGGGYT
J gene: TRBJ2-5; V gene: TRBV7-2; clone size: NA; CDR3 protein: ASSLGLMRGARIQETQY
J gene: TRBJ1-4; V gene: TRBV19; clone size: NA; CDR3 protein: ASKDRANEKLF
J gene: TRBJ2-3; V gene: TRBV7-6; clone size: NA; CDR3 protein: ASTRRAQIGFLQSATDTQY
J gene: TRBJ2-1; V gene: TRBV11-2; clone size: NA; CDR3 protein: ASSLVGGPYNEQF
J gene: TRBJ2-1; V gene: TRBV7-6; clone size: NA; CDR3 protein: ASSLGGGTNEQF
J gene: TRBJ2-7; V gene: TRBV5-6; clone size: NA; CDR3 protein: ASSPLEGGYEQY
J gene: TRBJ2-1; V gene: TRBV15; clone size: NA; CDR3 protein: ATSSIEGYAGSSYNEQF
J gene: TRBJ1-4; V gene: TRBV19; clone size: NA; CDR3 protein: ASSIAPAEKLF
J gene: TRBJ1-1; V gene: TRBV7-9; clone size: once; CDR3 protein: ASSSAAMNTEAF
J gene: TRBJ2-3; V gene: TRBV7-3; clone size: NA; CDR3 protein: ASSLTSGSWDTQY
J gene: TRBJ2-2; V gene: TRBV19; clone size: NA; CDR3 protein: ASSITTPARDRELF
J gene: TRBJ2-7; V gene: TRBV28; clone size: once; CDR3 protein: ASSIGQEPTSGY
J gene: TRBJ2-1; V gene: TRBV29-1; clone size: NA; CDR3 protein: SATSGSDEQF
J gene: TRBJ2-2; V gene: TRBV28; clone size: NA; CDR3 protein: ASSLFGLAGSTGELF
J gene: TRBJ2-1; V gene: TRBV7-2; clone size: NA; CDR3 protein: ASSLSTSGNKNEQF
J gene: TRBJ2-1; V gene: TRBV5-1; clone size: NA; CDR3 protein: ASSLTSGTYNEQF
J gene: TRBJ1-3; V gene: TRBV19; clone size: NA; CDR3 protein: ASSPGLSGNTIY
J gene: TRBJ2-7; V gene: TRBV25-1; clone size: NA; CDR3 protein: ASSVEGNSYEQY
J gene: TRBJ2-3; V gene: TRBV15; clone size: NA; CDR3 protein: ATSRVSGGTDTQY
J gene: TRBJ2-7; V gene: TRBV11-2; clone size: NA; CDR3 protein: ASSLVYEQY
J gene: TRBJ2-1; V gene: TRBV29-1; clone size: once; CDR3 protein: STGQGLNEQF
J gene: TRBJ1-2; V gene: TRBV5-1; clone size: NA; CDR3 protein: ASTADNEGGYT
J gene: TRBJ2-5; V gene: TRBV9; clone size: NA; CDR3 protein: ASSATTRGETQY
J gene: TRBJ1-1; V gene: TRBV7-9; clone size: NA; CDR3 protein: ASRSQNTEAF
J gene: TRBJ2-1; V gene: TRBV9; clone size: NA; CDR3 protein: ASSVAGGHNEQF
J gene: TRBJ2-7; V gene: TRBV5-1; clone size: NA; CDR3 protein: ASSLQGASYEQY
J gene: TRBJ2-7; V gene: TRBV18; clone size: NA; CDR3 protein: ASSPRTSVDYEQY
J gene: TRBJ2-7; V gene: TRBV7-2; clone size: NA; CDR3 protein: ASSLSAGGPYEQY
J gene: TRBJ2-1; V gene: TRBV10-3; clone size: NA; CDR3 protein: AISSGRAYNEQF
J gene: TRBJ2-4; V gene: TRBV9; clone size: NA; CDR3 protein: ASSSGLQNIQY
J gene: TRBJ2-3; V gene: TRBV7-3; clone size: NA; CDR3 protein: ASSDPGATDTQY
J gene: TRBJ1-1; V gene: TRBV10-3; clone size: NA; CDR3 protein: AISESRGNTEAF
J gene: TRBJ1-6; V gene: TRBV18; clone size: NA; CDR3 protein: ASSPPNSPLH
J gene: TRBJ2-4; V gene: TRBV28; clone size: NA; CDR3 protein: ASSLLRDWPKNIQY
J gene: TRBJ2-1; V gene: TRBV19; clone size: NA; CDR3 protein: ASSIRLAVYNEQF
J gene: TRBJ1-1; V gene: TRBV19; clone size: NA; CDR3 protein: ASSVGQGWGTEAF
J gene: TRBJ2-3; V gene: TRBV19; clone size: once; CDR3 protein: ASSTPFAGDTDTQY
J gene: TRBJ2-2; V gene: TRBV18; clone size: NA; CDR3 protein: ASSPGSGAGTGELF
J gene: TRBJ2-5; V gene: TRBV6-5; clone size: once; CDR3 protein: ASRPSGRALETQY
J gene: TRBJ2-5; V gene: TRBV19; clone size: NA; CDR3 protein: ASSYQANQETQY
J gene: TRBJ2-7; V gene: TRBV5-4; clone size: NA; CDR3 protein: ASSLSTGLTYEQY
J gene: TRBJ2-3; V gene: TRBV5-5; clone size: NA; CDR3 protein: ASSPGAGGADTQY
J gene: TRBJ2-7; V gene: TRBV18; clone size: NA; CDR3 protein: ASSPLAGGSEQY
J gene: TRBJ2-7; V gene: TRBV18; clone size: NA; CDR3 protein: ASSPGRGDYEQY
J gene: TRBJ2-3; V gene: TRBV6-5; clone size: NA; CDR3 protein: ASSYSLSRYTQY